Below, one T cell receptor beta chain is given with its context. This entry is derived from a study of blood T cell repertoires in COVID-19. Study-level information: The cDNA or gDNA used as material had been derived from T cells, B-cell-depleted T cells, or PBMCs.

TCRdb keeps only in-frame clones here, not all; method: immunoSEQ multiplex PCR. The table has about 180,000 clones, about 88% seen once. While infection was still active, Seattle patients were enrolled and then followed longitudinally. The TCR originated in a man in his 60s with COVID-19, enrolled during active disease. Sample: peripheral blood.

CDR3 residues: CASSISDRATNEKLFF. The CDR3 DNA reads TGTGCCAGCAGCATCTCGGACAGGGCCACTAATGAAAAACTGTTTTTT. The rearrangement links TRBV5-6 to TRBJ1-4; 8 bases agree with TRBD1. The CDR3 has 16 residues. Per the germline V gene, CDR1 is SGHDT and CDR2 is YYEEEE. The V gene end was trimmed by 4 bases and the J gene end by 2 bases; junction bases not matched to a gene: 7. The variable domain in full, with the rest retrieved from reference TRBV5-6 and TRBJ1-4, is DAGVTQSPTHLIKTRGQQVTLRCSPKSGHDTVSWYQQALGQGPQFIFQYYEEEERQRGNFPDRFSGHQFPNYSSELNVNALLLGDSALYLCASSISDRATNEKLFFGSGTQLSVL.